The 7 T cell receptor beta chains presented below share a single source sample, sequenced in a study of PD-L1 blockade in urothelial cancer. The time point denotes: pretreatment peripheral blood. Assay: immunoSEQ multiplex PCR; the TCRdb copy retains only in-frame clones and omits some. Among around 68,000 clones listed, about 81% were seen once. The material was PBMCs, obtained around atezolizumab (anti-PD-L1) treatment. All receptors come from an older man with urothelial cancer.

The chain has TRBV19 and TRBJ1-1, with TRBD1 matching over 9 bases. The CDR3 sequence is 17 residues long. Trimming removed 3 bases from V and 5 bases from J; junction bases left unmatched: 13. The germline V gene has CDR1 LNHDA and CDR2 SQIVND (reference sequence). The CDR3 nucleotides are TGTGCCAGTAGTATTCAGGGGACAGGGTTACTTGGGACTGAAGCTTTCTTT. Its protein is CASSIQGTGLLGTEAFF.

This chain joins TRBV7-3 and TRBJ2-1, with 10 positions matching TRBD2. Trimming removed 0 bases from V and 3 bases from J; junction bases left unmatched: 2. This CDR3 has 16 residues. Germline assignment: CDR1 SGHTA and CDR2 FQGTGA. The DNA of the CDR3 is TGTGCCAGCAGCTTAACCGGGACTAGCGTCTACAATGAGCAGTTCTTC. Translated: CASSLTGTSVYNEQFF. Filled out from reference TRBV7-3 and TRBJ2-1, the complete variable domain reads GAGVSQTPSNKVTEKGKYVELRCDPISGHTALYWYRQSLGQGPEFLIYFQGTGAADDSGLPNDRFFAVRPEGSVSTLKIQRTERGDSAVYLCASSLTGTSVYNEQFFGPGTRLTVL.

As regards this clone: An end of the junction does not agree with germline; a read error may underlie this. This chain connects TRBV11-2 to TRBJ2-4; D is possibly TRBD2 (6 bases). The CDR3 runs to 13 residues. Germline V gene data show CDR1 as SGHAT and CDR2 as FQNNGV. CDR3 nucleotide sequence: TGTGCCAGCACCTTAGGAGGGCAAAACATTCAGTACTTC. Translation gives CASTLGGQNIQYF.

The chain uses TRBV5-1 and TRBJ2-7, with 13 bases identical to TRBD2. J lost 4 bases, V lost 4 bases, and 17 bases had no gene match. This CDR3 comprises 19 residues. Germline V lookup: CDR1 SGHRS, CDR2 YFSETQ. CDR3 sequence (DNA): TGCGCCAGCAGCCAACTCGGGGGAGTCGGACTAGCGGGAGTGTACGAGCAGTACTTC. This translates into CASSQLGGVGLAGVYEQYF.

CDR3 coding DNA: TGTGCCAGCAGCAATCCGACAGCCTCTGGAAACACCATATATTTT. Its protein is CASSNPTASGNTIYF. This chain links TRBV5-4 with TRBJ1-3, with D possibly being TRBD1 (5 bases). V was pared by 4 bases and J by 0 bases, with 11 bases between. In germline, CDR1 is SGHNT, CDR2 YYREEE (reference sequence). The CDR3 covers 15 residues.

The CDR3 DNA reads TGTGCCAGCAGTCGTCCAGGCCCAGAGACCCAGTACTTC. Residues: CASSRPGPETQYF. V is TRBV6-5 and J is TRBJ2-5; D not certain. CDR1 and CDR2 from the germline V gene are MNHEY and SVGAGI. This CDR3 has 13 residues. V lost 5 bases and J lost 4, with 11 bases in between.

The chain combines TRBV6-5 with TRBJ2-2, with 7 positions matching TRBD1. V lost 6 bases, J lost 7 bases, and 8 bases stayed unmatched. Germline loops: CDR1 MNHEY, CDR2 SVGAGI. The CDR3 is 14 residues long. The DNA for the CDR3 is TGTGCCAGCAGAGTAACAGGGGCAAGCGGGGAGCTGTTTTTT. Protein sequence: CASRVTGASGELFF.